A selection of T cell receptor beta chains follows, all from one sample in a study of CD8 T cells in ankylosing spondylitis. MiXCR, applied by TCRdb to the 5' RACE reads, yields one record per CDR3 protein. The sample lists hundreds of thousands of distinct CDR3 sequences, roughly 26% occurring once. Input material: blood, either unsorted or a sorted T cell fraction (not recorded which). These receptors all stem from a male donor with ankylosing spondylitis. The CDR3 runs from the conserved cysteine through the conserved F or W.

v_call	cdr3_aa
TRBV24-1	CATSDSGVTNEKLFF
TRBV5-6	CASSLMAGGGEQFF
TRBV12-3/TRBV12-4	CASKFRLAGENEQFF
TRBV5-1	CATRRGSETEAFF
TRBV5-5	CASSSTSGSGEQFF
TRBV5-1	CASNQGDAGETQYF
TRBV5-1	CASSLGHTNYGYTF
TRBV20-1	CSARGERSSYNSPLHF
TRBV11-2	CASSGTSGYTGELFF
TRBV20-1	CSARQGKETQYF
TRBV7-9	CASSLYGLNEQFF
TRBV5-1	CASSLRGPQETQYF
TRBV29-1	CSGAKGGGFVEQFF
TRBV29-1	CSVEDSGPLAKNIQYF
TRBV7-8	CASSLARENTEAFF
TRBV11-3	CASSLGRGRQDAQYF
TRBV11-3	CATTRDRLNEQFF
TRBV29-1	CSARQGAGEKLFF
TRBV2	CASAPRGRDTGELFF
TRBV25-1	CASSTPGQGTYGYTF
TRBV11-2	CASSLEAGGREQFF
TRBV20-1	CSATKQYSGRGTDTQYF
TRBV19	CASSTDWETEAFF
TRBV12-3/TRBV12-4	CASSQGYNSPLHF
TRBV12-3/TRBV12-4	CASSQTKRHEQFF
TRBV5-1	CASSLRGDSRLGSYEQYF
TRBV20-1	CSARGEGTRQPQHF
TRBV3-1	CASSPYRGSNNEQFF
TRBV27	CASSFDRQTEAFF